This T cell receptor beta chain appears in the sequencing data of a study of regulatory T cells in long-lasting Graves disease. Study findings and constraints: Persistent disease was characterized by preferential usage of TRBV28, TRBJ1-2 and TRBJ2-5. Peripheral blood was the sole material, not thyroid tissue.

The table lists this clonotype with many counts. Antigen: not known. The time point is: persistent/refractory GD, antithyroid drugs over 5 years with positive TRAb. The TCR library was made from RNA extracted from PBMCs. Germline assignment: CDR1 SGHTA and CDR2 FQGTGA. The junction had 5 bases not matched to a gene; V was cut back by 4 bases and J by 0 bases. The CDR3 loop spans 15 amino acids. Relying on iRepertoire HTBI primers and Arm-PCR of CDR3 regions, the team built TCR beta libraries. TCRdb analysed the multiplex PCR reads with MiXCR anew, one entry per CDR3 protein. The sample has under 500,000 distinct CDR3 sequences, less than 25% seen once.

The sample in question was peripheral blood mononuclear cells (PBMCs), obtained when the disease was refractory, from a patient treated with antithyroid drugs. The V and J genes are TRBV7-3 and TRBJ2-7; 8 bases are a match to TRBD2. This receptor was obtained from a female donor with Graves disease. CDR3 DNA: TGTGCCAGCAGCTCCGGGGGGGCGAGCTCCTACGAGCAGTACTTC. It specifies CASSSGGASSYEQYF. Variable domain in full (rest from reference TRBV7-3 and TRBJ2-7): GAGVSQTPSNKVTEKGKYVELRCDPISGHTALYWYRQSLGQGPEFLIYFQGTGAADDSGLPNDRFFAVRPEGSVSTLKIQRTERGDSAVYLCASSSGGASSYEQYFGPGTRLTVT.